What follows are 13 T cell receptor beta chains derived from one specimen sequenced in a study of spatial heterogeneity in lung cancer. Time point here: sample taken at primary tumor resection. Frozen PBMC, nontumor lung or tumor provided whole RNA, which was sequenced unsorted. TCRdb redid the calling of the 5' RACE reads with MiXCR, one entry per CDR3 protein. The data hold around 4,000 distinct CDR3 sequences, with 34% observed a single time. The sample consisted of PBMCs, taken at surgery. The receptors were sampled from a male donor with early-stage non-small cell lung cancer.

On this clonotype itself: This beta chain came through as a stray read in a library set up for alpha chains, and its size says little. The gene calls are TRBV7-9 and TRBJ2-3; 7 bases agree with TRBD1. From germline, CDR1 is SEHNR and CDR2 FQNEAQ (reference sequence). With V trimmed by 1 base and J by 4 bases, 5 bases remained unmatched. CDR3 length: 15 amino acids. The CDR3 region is CASSLGDRGPDTQYF. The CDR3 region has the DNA TGTGCCAGCAGCTTAGGGGACAGAGGGCCAGATACGCAGTATTTT.

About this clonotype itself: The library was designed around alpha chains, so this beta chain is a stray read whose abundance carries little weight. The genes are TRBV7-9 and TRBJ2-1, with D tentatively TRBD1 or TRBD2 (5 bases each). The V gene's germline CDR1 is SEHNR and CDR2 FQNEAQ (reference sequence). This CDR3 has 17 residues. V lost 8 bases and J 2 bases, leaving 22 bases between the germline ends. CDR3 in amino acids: CASVGEGPRGAYNEQFF. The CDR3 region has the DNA TGTGCCAGCGTTGGGGAAGGGCCAAGGGGAGCCTACAATGAGCAGTTCTTC. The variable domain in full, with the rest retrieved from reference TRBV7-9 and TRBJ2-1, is DTGVSQNPRHKITKRGQNVTFRCDPISEHNRLYWYRQTLGQGPEFLTYFQNEAQLEKSRLLSDRFSAERPKGSFSTLEIQRTEQGDSAMYLCASVGEGPRGAYNEQFFGPGTRLTVL.

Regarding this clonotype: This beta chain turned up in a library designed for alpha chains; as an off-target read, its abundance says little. CDR3 sequence: CASSDISGGSSYEQYF. In nucleotides, the CDR3 is TGTGCCAGCAGTGATATTAGCGGGGGAAGCTCCTACGAGCAGTACTTC. The gene calls are TRBV2 and TRBJ2-7; 9 bases line up with TRBD2. CDR1 is SNHLY, CDR2 FYNNEI, per germline. After removal of 3 bases from V and 0 bases from J, the junction contained 6 bases not matched to a gene. The CDR3 has 16 residues.

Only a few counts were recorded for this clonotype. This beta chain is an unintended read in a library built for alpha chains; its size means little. The DNA for the CDR3 is TGTGCCAGCATTCCCCGGCCACTAGCGGGAGGGGGAGAGCAGTACTTC. It encodes CASIPRPLAGGGEQYF. The chain joins TRBV27 to TRBJ2-7, with 13 nucleotides matching TRBD2. The CDR3 loop spans 16 amino acids. The V segment lost 7 bases and the J segment 7 bases; nucleotides outside the gene matches: 13. Germline loops: CDR1 MNHEY, CDR2 SMNVEV (reference sequence).

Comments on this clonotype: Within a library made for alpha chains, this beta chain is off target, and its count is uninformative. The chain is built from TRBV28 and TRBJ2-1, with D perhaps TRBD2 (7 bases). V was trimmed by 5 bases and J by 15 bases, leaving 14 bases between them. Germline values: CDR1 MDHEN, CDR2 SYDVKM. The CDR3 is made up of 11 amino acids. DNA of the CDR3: TGTGCCAGCAGTGGGGGGGCCGAGGTGTTCTTC. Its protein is CASSGGAEVFF.

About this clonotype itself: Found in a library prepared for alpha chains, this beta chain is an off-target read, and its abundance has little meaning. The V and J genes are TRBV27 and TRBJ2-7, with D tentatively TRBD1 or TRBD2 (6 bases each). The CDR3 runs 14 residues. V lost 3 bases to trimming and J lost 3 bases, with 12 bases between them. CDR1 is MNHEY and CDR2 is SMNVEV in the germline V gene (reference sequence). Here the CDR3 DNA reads TGTGCCAGCAGTTTCCGTAGGGGGGTCTACGAGCAGTACTTC. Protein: CASSFRRGVYEQYF.

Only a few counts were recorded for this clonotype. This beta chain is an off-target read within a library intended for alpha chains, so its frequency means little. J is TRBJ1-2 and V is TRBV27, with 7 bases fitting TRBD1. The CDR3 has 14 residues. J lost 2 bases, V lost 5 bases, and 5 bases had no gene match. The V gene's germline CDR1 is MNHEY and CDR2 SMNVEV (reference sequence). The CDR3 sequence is CASSITGANYGYTF. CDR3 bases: TGTGCCAGCAGTATAACAGGGGCCAACTATGGCTACACCTTC.

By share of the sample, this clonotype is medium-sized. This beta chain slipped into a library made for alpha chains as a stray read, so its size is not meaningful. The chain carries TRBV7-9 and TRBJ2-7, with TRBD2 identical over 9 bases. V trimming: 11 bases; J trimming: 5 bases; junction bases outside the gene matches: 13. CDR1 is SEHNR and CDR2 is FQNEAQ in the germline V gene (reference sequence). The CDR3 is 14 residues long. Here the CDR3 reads CASSLSGLAHEQYF. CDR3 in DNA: TGTGCCTCCTCTCTTTCGGGACTAGCCCACGAGCAGTACTTC. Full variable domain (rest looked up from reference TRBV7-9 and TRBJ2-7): DTGVSQNPRHKITKRGQNVTFRCDPISEHNRLYWYRQTLGQGPEFLTYFQNEAQLEKSRLLSDRFSAERPKGSFSTLEIQRTEQGDSAMYLCASSLSGLAHEQYFGPGTRLTVT.

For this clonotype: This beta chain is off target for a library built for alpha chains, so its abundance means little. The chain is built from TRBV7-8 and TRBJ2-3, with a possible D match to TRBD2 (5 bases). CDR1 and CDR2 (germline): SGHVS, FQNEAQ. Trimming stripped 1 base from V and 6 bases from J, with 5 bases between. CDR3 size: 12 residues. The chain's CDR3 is CASSLGEDTQYF. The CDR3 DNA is TGTGCCAGCAGCTTAGGGGAGGATACGCAGTATTTT.

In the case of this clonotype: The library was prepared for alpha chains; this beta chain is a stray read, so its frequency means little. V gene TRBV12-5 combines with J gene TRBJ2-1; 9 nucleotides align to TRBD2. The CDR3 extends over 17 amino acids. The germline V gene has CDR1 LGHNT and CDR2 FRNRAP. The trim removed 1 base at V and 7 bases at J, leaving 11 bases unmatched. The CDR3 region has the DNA TGTGCTAGTGGTTTGGGGACCCTAGCGGGAACACAAAATGAGCAGTTCTTC. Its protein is CASGLGTLAGTQNEQFF.

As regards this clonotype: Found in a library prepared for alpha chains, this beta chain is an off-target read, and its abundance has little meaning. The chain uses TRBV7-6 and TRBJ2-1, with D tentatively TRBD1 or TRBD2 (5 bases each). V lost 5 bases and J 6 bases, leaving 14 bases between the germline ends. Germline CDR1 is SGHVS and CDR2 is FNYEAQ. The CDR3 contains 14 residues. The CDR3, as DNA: TGTGCCAGCAGCCTGGCCGGGACCCTCAATGAGCAGTTCTTC. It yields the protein CASSLAGTLNEQFF.

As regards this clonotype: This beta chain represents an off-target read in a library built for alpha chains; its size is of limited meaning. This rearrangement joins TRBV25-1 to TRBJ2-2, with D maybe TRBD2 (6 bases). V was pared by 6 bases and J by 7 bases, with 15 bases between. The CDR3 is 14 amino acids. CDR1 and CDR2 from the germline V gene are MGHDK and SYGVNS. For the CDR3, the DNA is TGTGCCAGCAGGGGCCCAGGAGGGTACGGGGAGCTGTTTTTT. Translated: CASRGPGGYGELFF.

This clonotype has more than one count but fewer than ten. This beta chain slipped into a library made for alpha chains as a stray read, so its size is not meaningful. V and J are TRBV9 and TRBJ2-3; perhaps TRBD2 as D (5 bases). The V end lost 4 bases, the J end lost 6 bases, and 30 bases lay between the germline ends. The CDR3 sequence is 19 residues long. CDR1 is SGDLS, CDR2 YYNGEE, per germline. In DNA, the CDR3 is TGTGCCAGCAGCTACCCCCAAAGGGAGTCAACCCCTGACTTTGATACGCAGTATTTT. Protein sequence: CASSYPQRESTPDFDTQYF. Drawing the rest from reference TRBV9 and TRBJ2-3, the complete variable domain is DSGVTQTPKHLITATGQRVTLRCSPRSGDLSVYWYQQSLDQGLQFLIQYYNGEERAKGNILERFSAQQFPDLHSELNLSSLELGDSALYFCASSYPQRESTPDFDTQYFGPGTRLTVL.